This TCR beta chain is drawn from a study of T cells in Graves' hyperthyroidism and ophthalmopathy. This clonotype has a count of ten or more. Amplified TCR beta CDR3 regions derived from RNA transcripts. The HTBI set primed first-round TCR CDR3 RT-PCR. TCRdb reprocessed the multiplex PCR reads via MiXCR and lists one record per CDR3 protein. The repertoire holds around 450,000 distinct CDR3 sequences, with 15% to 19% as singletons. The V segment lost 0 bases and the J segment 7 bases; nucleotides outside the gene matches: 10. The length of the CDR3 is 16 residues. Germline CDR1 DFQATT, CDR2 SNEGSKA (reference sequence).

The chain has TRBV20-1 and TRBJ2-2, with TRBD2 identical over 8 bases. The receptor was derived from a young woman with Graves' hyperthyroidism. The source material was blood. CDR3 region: CSARDIRGGRSGELFF. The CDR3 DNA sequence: TGCAGTGCTAGAGATATTCGGGGGGGCCGGAGCGGGGAGCTGTTTTTT.